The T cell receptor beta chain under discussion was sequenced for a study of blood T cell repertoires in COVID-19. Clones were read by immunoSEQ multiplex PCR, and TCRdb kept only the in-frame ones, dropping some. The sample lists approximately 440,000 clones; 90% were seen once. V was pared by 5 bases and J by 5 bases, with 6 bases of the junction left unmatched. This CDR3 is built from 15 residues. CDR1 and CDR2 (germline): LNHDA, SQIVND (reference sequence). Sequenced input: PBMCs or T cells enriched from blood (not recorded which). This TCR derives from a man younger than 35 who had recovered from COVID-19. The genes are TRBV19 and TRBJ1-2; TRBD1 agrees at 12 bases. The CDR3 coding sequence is TGTGCCAGTAGTGCCCGGGACAGGGGGCTGTATGGCTACACCTTC. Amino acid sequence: CASSARDRGLYGYTF.